The 13 T cell receptor beta chains below all came from one sample that was sequenced in a study of CD8+ T cells in alopecia areata. Reverse transcription of extracted RNA yielded cDNA, which provided the sequencing template. Assay: immunoSEQ multiplex PCR; the TCRdb copy retains only in-frame clones and omits some. The sample consists of more than 12,000 clones, approximately 58% of them appearing once. CD25+CD127- cells were obtained by sorting CD4+ cells, for roughly five patients. Material for sequencing was CD4+ Tregs sorted from blood. The receptors derive from a human donor with alopecia areata.

This clone was seen once. V and J are TRBV27 and TRBJ1-5, with 7 bases identical to TRBD1. Germline values: CDR1 MNHEY, CDR2 SMNVEV (reference sequence). The length of the CDR3 is 13 residues. V dropped 6 bases and J dropped 5; count of bases not matched to a gene: 4. The CDR3 spells CASSRDRHQPQHF. In nucleotides, the CDR3 is TGTGCCAGCAGCAGGGACAGACATCAGCCCCAGCATTTT.

V is TRBV28 and J is TRBJ2-7, with TRBD1 identical over 8 bases. This CDR3 region has 16 residues. Trimming at V came to 7 bases and at J to 6 bases, leaving 17 bases not matched to a gene. The germline gives CDR1 MDHEN, CDR2 SYDVKM. CDR3 nucleotides: TGTGCCAGCATCGGTGCTACTGACAGGGGTTTTGGCGAGCAGTACTTC. Its protein product is CASIGATDRGFGEQYF.

This clone was observed a handful of times. This chain connects TRBV28 to TRBJ1-2; D is unclear. Germline CDR1 MDHEN, CDR2 SYDVKM. V gave up 4 bases and J gave up 8 bases, with 8 bases separating them. This CDR3 contains 11 residues. CDR3 sequence reads: CASSSGSGYTF. CDR3 coding DNA: TGTGCCAGCAGTTCTGGGAGCGGCTACACCTTC.

There are a few counts of this clone. V and J are TRBV29-1 and TRBJ1-2, with 8 bases matching TRBD1. With V trimmed by 6 bases and J by 3 bases, 3 bases remained unmatched. The CDR3 loop spans 12 amino acids. Germline V lookup: CDR1 SQVTM, CDR2 ANQGSEA. The CDR3 protein is CSVRGQDYGYTF. CDR3 in DNA: TGCAGCGTCCGGGGACAGGACTATGGCTACACCTTC.

The CDR3 DNA sequence: TGCGCCAGCAGCCAAGACTATGACACCGGGGAGCTGTTTTTT. This gives the protein CASSQDYDTGELFF. The chain combines TRBV4-1 with TRBJ2-2; D unresolved. There are 14 residues in the CDR3. V dropped 0 bases and J dropped 3 bases, with 5 bases sitting between them. Germline CDR1 is MGHRA and CDR2 is YSYEKL.

The chain uses TRBV5-6 and TRBJ2-7; TRBD1 agrees at 8 bases. This CDR3 region has 15 residues. Germline CDR1 reads SGHDT; CDR2 reads YYEEEE. J gave up 7 bases and V 0 bases, and 9 bases lay outside the gene matches. The CDR3 loop is CASSLDKGRGREQYF. CDR3 in DNA: TGTGCCAGCAGCTTGGATAAAGGCAGGGGGCGAGAGCAGTACTTC.

The chain has TRBV29-1 and TRBJ2-2, with 7 bases that match TRBD1. Germline CDR1 SQVTM, CDR2 ANQGSEA. The CDR3 is made up of 13 amino acids. V lost 7 bases to trimming and J lost 5 bases; unmatched junction nucleotides: 7. The CDR3 DNA reads TGCAGCGGCCGACAGGGTTGGACCGGGGAGCTGTTTTTT. Protein sequence: CSGRQGWTGELFF.

This chain connects TRBV7-3 to TRBJ2-1; possibly TRBD1 for D (6 bases). Trimming shortened V by 5 bases and J by 1 base, and 12 bases separated the two germline ends. Germline CDR1 reads SGHTA; CDR2 reads FQGTGA. The CDR3 loop spans 15 amino acids. CDR3 nucleotides: TGTGCCAGCAGCAATGAAGGACAGTCCTACAATGAGCAGTTCTTC. This translates into CASSNEGQSYNEQFF.

This clone was seen a few times. The chain carries TRBV6-5 and TRBJ1-1; D is ambiguous. V lost 0 bases, J lost 11 bases, and 13 bases lay in between. Per the germline V gene, CDR1 is MNHEY and CDR2 is SVGAGI. The CDR3 has 13 residues. The CDR3 is CASSYSVLARAFF. As DNA, the CDR3 is TGTGCCAGCAGTTACTCGGTCCTGGCACGGGCTTTCTTT.

The chain links TRBV9 to TRBJ1-3; D call uncertain. The V and J ends lost 4 bases and 6 bases respectively, with 8 bases between them. Germline V CDR1 and CDR2: SGDLS, YYNGEE. The CDR3 is 12 amino acids. This CDR3 is CASSIAPNTIYF. In nucleotides, the CDR3 is TGTGCCAGCAGCATCGCCCCAAACACCATATATTTT.

In DNA form, the CDR3 reads TGTGCCAGCAGGCCAGGGGGAACGCTTAACGAAAAACTGTTTTTT. It is translated as CASRPGGTLNEKLFF. The rearrangement links TRBV7-8 to TRBJ1-4, with 7 bases matching TRBD1. After removal of 6 bases from V and 8 bases from J, the junction contained 12 bases not matched to a gene. There are 15 residues in the CDR3. Germline V CDR1 and CDR2: SGHVS, FQNEAQ.

The chain has TRBV11-2 and TRBJ2-7; TRBD1 matches at 7 bases. Germline-derived CDR1 and CDR2 are SGHAT and FQNNGV. The CDR3 is made up of 17 amino acids. V lost 0 bases, J lost 0 bases, and 8 bases stayed unmatched. The CDR3 region is CASSLDLGTVISYEQYF. In DNA form, the CDR3 reads TGTGCCAGCAGCTTAGATCTAGGGACAGTAATCTCCTACGAGCAGTACTTC.

The chain links TRBV5-4 to TRBJ2-1, with unresolved D. Germline CDR1 is SGHNT and CDR2 is YYREEE (reference sequence). The CDR3 extends over 15 amino acids. The ends were cut back, 0 bases at V and 0 bases at J, with 7 bases in the middle. CDR3 DNA: TGTGCCAGCAGCTTGGGGGGAAGCTCCTACAATGAGCAGTTCTTC. This translates into CASSLGGSSYNEQFF.